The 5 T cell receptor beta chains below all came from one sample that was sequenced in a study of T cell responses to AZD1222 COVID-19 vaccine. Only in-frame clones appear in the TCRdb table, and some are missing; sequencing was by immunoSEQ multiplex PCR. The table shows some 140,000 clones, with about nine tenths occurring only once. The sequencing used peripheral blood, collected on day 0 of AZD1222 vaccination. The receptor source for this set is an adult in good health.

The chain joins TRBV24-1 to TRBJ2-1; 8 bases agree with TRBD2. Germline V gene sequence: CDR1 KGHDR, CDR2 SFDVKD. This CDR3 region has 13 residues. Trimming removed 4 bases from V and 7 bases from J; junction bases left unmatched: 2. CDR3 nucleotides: TGTGCCACCAGTGACCCGGGGGGGAATGAGCAGTTCTTC. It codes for CATSDPGGNEQFF.

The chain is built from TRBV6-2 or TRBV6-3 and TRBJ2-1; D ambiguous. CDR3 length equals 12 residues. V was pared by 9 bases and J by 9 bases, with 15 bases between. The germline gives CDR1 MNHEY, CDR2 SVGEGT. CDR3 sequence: CASSNPTGEQFF. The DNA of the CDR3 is TGTGCCAGTAGCAACCCGACCGGTGAGCAGTTCTTC.

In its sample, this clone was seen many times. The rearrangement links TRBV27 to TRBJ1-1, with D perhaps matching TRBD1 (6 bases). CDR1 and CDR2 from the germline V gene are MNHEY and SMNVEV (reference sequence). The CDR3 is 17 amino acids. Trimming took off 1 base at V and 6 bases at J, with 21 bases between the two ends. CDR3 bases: TGTGCCAGCAGTTTATTTGGCGGGGGCGGATTTGGAGCTGAAGCTTTCTTT. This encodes CASSLFGGGGFGAEAFF.

Here the CDR3 reads CASSTTGWNYTF. CDR3 DNA: TGTGCCAGCAGTACGACAGGGTGGAACTACACCTTC. This rearrangement joins TRBV28 to TRBJ1-2; 7 bases are shared with TRBD1. The CDR3 runs to 12 residues. V gave up 5 bases and J gave up 10 bases; unmatched junction bases: 7. The germline V gene has CDR1 MDHEN and CDR2 SYDVKM.

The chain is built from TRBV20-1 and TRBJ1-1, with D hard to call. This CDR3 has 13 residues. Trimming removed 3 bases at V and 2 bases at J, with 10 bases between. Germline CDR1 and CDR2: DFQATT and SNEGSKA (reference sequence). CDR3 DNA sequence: TGCAGTGCTAGTGTCCAGCCTAACACTGAAGCTTTCTTT. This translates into CSASVQPNTEAFF.